This T cell receptor beta chain was retrieved from a study of blood T cells in healthy people across ages. Study-level background: The template switching approach captured approximately one barcoded beta molecule for every two T cells.

A second PCR of 7 to 11 cycles used a sample-barcoded 5' primer and a J-beta primer mix. Each cDNA was tagged by a template-switch adaptor containing 12 random nucleotides. TCRdb called the 5' RACE reads again in MiXCR, with one record for every CDR3 protein. The sample lists approximately 690,000 distinct CDR3 sequences; about 53% were seen once. Comment on this clonotype: No antigen is known for it.

Germline assignment: CDR1 MDHEN and CDR2 SYDVKM. The CDR3 is made up of 14 amino acids. Trimming shortened V by 3 bases and J by 4 bases, and 12 bases separated the two germline ends. Whole-study findings and limits: Among long-lived donors, naive CD4+ cells were more numerous and diversity higher than in aged donors.

Each donor gave 9 to 10 milliliters of peripheral blood. The receptor was derived from a man aged 60 to 69 in good health. The gene calls are TRBV28 and TRBJ1-2; no firm D call. Input material: blood. The CDR3 loop reads CASSFGGAFYGYTF. The CDR3 DNA reads TGTGCCAGCAGTTTCGGTGGAGCCTTCTATGGCTACACCTTC.